The subject of this entry is one TCR beta chain. The antigen is unknown. The data originate from a study of PD-1 blockade in classical Hodgkin lymphoma. Data came from immunoSEQ multiplex PCR; TCRdb stores just in-frame clones and leaves some out. The sample lists about 18,000 clones; around 75% were seen once. Study-level findings and limits: Complete responders possessed baseline diversity comparable to newly diagnosed patients.

All patients experienced relapse after autologous stem cell transplantation, and brentuximab vedotin exposure was variable. Patients' outcomes at their best amounted to complete response, partial response or progressive disease. The source of this sequence is a human donor with classical Hodgkin lymphoma. This material consisted of peripheral blood mononuclear cells (PBMCs), taken before the second cycle of nivolumab.

The DNA of the CDR3 is TGTGCCAGCAGTTATCTAATGGACGAGCAGTACTTC. This encodes CASSYLMDEQYF. The chain is built from TRBV6-5 and TRBJ2-7; D gene ambiguous. In germline, CDR1 is MNHEY, CDR2 SVGAGI. This CDR3 has 12 residues. The ends were cut back, 3 bases at V and 5 bases at J, with 8 bases in the middle.